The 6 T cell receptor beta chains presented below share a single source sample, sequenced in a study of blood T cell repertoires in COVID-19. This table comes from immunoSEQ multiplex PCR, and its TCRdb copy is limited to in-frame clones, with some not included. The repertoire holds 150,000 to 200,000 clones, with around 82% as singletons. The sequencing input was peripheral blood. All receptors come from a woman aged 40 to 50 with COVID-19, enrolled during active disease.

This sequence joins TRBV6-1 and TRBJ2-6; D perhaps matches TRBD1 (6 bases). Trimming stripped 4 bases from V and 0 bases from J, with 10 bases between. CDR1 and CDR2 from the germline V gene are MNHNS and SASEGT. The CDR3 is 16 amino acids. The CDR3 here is CASSALGGSGANVLTF. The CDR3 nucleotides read TGTGCCAGCAGTGCCTTAGGGGGCTCTGGGGCCAACGTCCTGACTTTC.

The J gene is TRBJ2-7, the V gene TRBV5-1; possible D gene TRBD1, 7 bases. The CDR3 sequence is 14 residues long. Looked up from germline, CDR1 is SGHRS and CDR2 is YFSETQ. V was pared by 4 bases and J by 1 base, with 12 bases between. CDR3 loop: CASSPGDSSYEQYF. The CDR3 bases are TGCGCCAGCAGCCCGGGGGACAGTTCCTACGAGCAGTACTTC. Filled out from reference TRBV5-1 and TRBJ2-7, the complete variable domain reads KAGVTQTPRYLIKTRGQQVTLSCSPISGHRSVSWYQQTPGQGLQFLFEYFSETQRNKGNFPGRFSGRQFSNSRSEMNVSTLELGDSALYLCASSPGDSSYEQYFGPGTRLTVT.

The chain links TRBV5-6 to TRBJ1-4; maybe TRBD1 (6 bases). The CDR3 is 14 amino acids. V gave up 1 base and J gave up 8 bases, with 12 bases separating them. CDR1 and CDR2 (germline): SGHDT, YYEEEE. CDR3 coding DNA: TGTGCCAGCAGCTTGCTCAGGGGAGACGAAAAACTGTTTTTT. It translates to CASSLLRGDEKLFF.

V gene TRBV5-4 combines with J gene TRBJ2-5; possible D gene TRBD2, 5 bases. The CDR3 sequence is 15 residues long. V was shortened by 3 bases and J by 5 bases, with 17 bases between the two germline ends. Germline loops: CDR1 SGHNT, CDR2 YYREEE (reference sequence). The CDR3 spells CASSSDPVSGETQYF. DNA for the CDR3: TGTGCCAGCAGCTCTGACCCCGTATCGGGGGAGACCCAGTACTTC. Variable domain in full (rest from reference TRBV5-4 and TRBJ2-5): ETGVTQSPTHLIKTRGQQVTLRCSSQSGHNTVSWYQQALGQGPQFIFQYYREEENGRGNFPPRFSGLQFPNYSSELNVNALELDDSALYLCASSSDPVSGETQYFGPGTRLLVL.

The CDR3: CASSLDSGGDNEQFF. CDR3 bases: TGTGCCAGCAGCTTAGATAGCGGGGGTGACAATGAGCAGTTCTTC. V gene TRBV11-3 combines with J gene TRBJ2-1; 9 nucleotides match TRBD2. V gave up 0 bases and J gave up 5 bases; unmatched junction bases: 2. The CDR3 sequence is 15 residues long. Germline CDR1 is SGHNT and CDR2 is YENEEA.

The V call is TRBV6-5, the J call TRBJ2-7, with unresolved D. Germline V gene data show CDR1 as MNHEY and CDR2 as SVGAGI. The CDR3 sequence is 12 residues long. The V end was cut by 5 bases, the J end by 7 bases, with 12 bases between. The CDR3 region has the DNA TGTGCCAGCAGTAACATGATCCGTGAGCAGTACTTC. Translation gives CASSNMIREQYF.